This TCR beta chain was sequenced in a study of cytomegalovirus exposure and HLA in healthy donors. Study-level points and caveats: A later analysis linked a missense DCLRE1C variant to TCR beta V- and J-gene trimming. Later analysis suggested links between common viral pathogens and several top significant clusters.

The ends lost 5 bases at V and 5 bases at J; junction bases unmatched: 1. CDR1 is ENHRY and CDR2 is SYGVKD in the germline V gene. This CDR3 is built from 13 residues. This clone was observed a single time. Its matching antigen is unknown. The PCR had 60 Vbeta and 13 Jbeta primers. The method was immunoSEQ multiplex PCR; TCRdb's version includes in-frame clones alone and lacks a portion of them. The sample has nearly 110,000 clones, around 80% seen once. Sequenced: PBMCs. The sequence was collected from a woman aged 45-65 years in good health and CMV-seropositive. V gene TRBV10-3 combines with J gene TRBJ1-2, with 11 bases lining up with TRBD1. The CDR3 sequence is CAISRDRGYGYTF. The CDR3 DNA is TGTGCCATCAGTCGGGACAGGGGGTATGGCTACACCTTC.